This T cell receptor beta chain was captured in a study of memory CD4+ T cells and cytomegalovirus serostatus. Generated by immunoSEQ multiplex PCR, the TCRdb table keeps only in-frame clones and is missing some. Of 70,000 or so clones listed, around 80% are singletons. The sort gate was single viable CD3+CD4+CD8-CD45RO+ cells for memory CD4+ T cells. The sequence was collected from an adult in good health and CMV-seropositive. The sample comprised memory CD4+ T cells from blood.

The CDR3 coding sequence is TGTGCCAGCAGTGTCTCCTCCTCCTACAATGAGCAGTTCTTC. As protein: CASSVSSSYNEQFF. This sequence joins TRBV2 and TRBJ2-1; D is unclear. V was cut by 4 bases and J by 0 bases, with 7 bases left in between. Germline values: CDR1 SNHLY, CDR2 FYNNEI. The CDR3 runs to 14 residues.